Below, 3 T cell receptor beta chains from the same sample are listed, as sequenced in a study of human T cells and chemical hapten exposure (dated by TCRdb to about 2021). Receptor amplification or capture employed RACE. These reads were obtained on a NextSeq 500. Starting from the raw public reads, TCRdb applied fastp trimming at Q25, assembled clones with MiXCR and retained in-frame beta chains. Every entry covers one CDR3 protein and lists the most common genes and DNA from its rows. Here the sample has some 88,000 distinct CDR3 sequences; approximately 10% occur a single time. The ten biggest clones cover around 2.2% of the sample. The time point label, as the study defines it: patch test 2, 6 weeks after DPC sensitization. Explained via the paper, the treatment or condition label denotes: therapeutic diphenylcyclopropenone sensitization with weekly scalp DPC. Sequenced here: whole blood, sampled in connection with sensitization to the hapten diphenylcyclopropenone (DPC). The receptors here all came from a man aged 35 to 55 with alopecia areata. Some clones in this sample may be carry-over from other donors' samples.

The rearrangement links TRBV29-1 to TRBJ2-1; 8 bases are shared with TRBD1. J gave up 5 bases and V 4 bases, and 16 bases lay outside the gene matches. The germline V gene has CDR1 SQVTM and CDR2 ANQGSEA. CDR3 length: 17 amino acids. Here the CDR3 DNA reads TGCAGCGTTGGTTGGGCAGGGGGCGCATTACTGGACAATGAGCAGTTCTTC. Translating it yields CSVGWAGGALLDNEQFF.

This clonotype came up many times. V is TRBV20-1 and J is TRBJ1-2; 9 bases align to TRBD1. With 1 base clipped from V and 7 bases from J, the junction kept 7 bases outside the gene matches. Germline CDR1 DFQATT, CDR2 SNEGSKA (reference sequence). The CDR3 spans 14 residues. CDR3 region: CSARGGQGGAGYTF. The CDR3 DNA is TGCAGTGCTAGAGGGGGACAGGGAGGGGCTGGCTACACCTTC.

CDR3 DNA sequence: TGCGCCAGCAGCACAGGACAGGCCCCAAATCAGCCCCAGCATTTT. Amino acids: CASSTGQAPNQPQHF. The rearrangement joins TRBV5-1 to TRBJ1-5; 7 bases fit TRBD1. Per the germline V gene, CDR1 is SGHRS and CDR2 is YFSETQ. J lost 4 bases, V lost 4 bases, and 8 bases had no gene match. The CDR3 contains 15 residues.